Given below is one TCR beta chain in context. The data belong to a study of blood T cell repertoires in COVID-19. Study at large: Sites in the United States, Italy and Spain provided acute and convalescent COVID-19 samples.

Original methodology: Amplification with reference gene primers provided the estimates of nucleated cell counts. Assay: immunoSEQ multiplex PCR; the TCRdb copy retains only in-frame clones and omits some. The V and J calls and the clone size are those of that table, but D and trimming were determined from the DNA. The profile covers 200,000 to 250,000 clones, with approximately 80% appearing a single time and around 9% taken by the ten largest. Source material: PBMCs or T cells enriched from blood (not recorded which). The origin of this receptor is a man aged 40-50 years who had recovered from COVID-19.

The CDR3 DNA follows: TGTGCCAGCAGCTTAGCGGAGAAGACTGAAGCTTTCTTT. This gives the protein CASSLAEKTEAFF. The chain couples TRBV7-9 to TRBJ1-1, with D unclear. V was pared by 0 bases and J by 5 bases, with 7 bases between. Germline V CDR1 and CDR2: SEHNR, FQNEAQ (reference sequence). CDR3 length: 13 residues.